The next 8 T cell receptor beta chains were all read from a single sample in a study of blood T cell repertoires in COVID-19. The protocol was immunoSEQ multiplex PCR, while the TCRdb copy is restricted to in-frame clones and leaves out a portion. The sample includes around 100,000 clones, about 90% of them seen just once. The sample was peripheral blood. These receptor sequences come from a woman aged 60-75 years with acute or convalescent COVID-19.

The table lists this clone with a count of one. In DNA form, the CDR3 reads TGTGCCAGTAGTACTGAACCGGGACTTAAATCCTACGAGCAGTACTTC. This sequence encodes CASSTEPGLKSYEQYF. The chain joins TRBV19 to TRBJ2-7, with a tentative D call TRBD2 (6 bases). Trimming removed 4 bases at V and 1 base at J, with 17 bases between. Germline V CDR1 and CDR2: LNHDA, SQIVND (reference sequence). CDR3 size: 16 residues.

The rearrangement uses TRBV9 and TRBJ2-1, with D maybe TRBD2 (7 bases). There are 14 residues in the CDR3. Between the trimmed V and J ends, which lost 3 bases and 9 bases, there was a span of 16 bases. Germline V gives CDR1 SGDLS, CDR2 YYNGEE. In DNA form, the CDR3 reads TGTGCCAGCAGCGCGGGGGCGGGAGAGGGTGAGCAGTTCTTC. Translated: CASSAGAGEGEQFF.

The chain has TRBV19 and TRBJ2-5, with TRBD1 matching over 7 bases. Unmatched junction bases numbered 3, after V lost 4 bases and J lost 1 base. CDR3 length equals 14 residues. The germline V gene encodes CDR1 LNHDA and CDR2 SQIVND (reference sequence). The CDR3 nucleotides read TGTGCCAGTAGTAGGGACAGCCTCCAAGAGACCCAGTACTTC. This gives the protein CASSRDSLQETQYF.

V usage is TRBV3-1 (or the pseudogene TRBV3-2) and J usage is TRBJ2-5, with D possibly matching TRBD2 (6 bases). The CDR3 is 16 residues long. The ends were cut back, 6 bases at V and 3 bases at J, with 20 bases in the middle. From germline, CDR1 is LGHDT and CDR2 YNNKEL (reference sequence). CDR3 bases: TGTGCCAGCAGGCGCAAGTTACTAGCAGAGGAAGAGACCCAGTACTTC. Translation: CASRRKLLAEEETQYF.

The chain carries TRBV19 and TRBJ2-3, with 8 bases matching TRBD2. The J segment lost 1 base and the V segment lost 3 bases, leaving 0 bases of the junction unmatched. Germline lookup yields CDR1 LNHDA and CDR2 SQIVND (reference sequence). This CDR3 is 14 amino acids long. Here the CDR3 reads CASSMGLGTDTQYF. The CDR3 DNA reads TGTGCCAGTAGTATGGGACTAGGCACAGATACGCAGTATTTT. Full variable domain (outside the CDR3, taken from reference TRBV19 and TRBJ2-3): DGGITQSPKYLFRKEGQNVTLSCEQNLNHDAMYWYRQDPGQGLRLIYYSQIVNDFQKGDIAEGYSVSREKKESFPLTVTSAQKNPTAFYLCASSMGLGTDTQYFGPGTRLTVL.

This chain joins TRBV3-1 (or the pseudogene TRBV3-2) and TRBJ2-4, with 7 nucleotides matching TRBD2. The CDR3 runs to 15 residues. V gave up 5 bases and J gave up 0 bases; unmatched junction bases: 4. Germline assignment: CDR1 LGHDT and CDR2 YNNKEL (reference sequence). The CDR3 coding sequence is TGTGCCAGCAGCGAAATAGCGGGAGCCAAAAACATTCAGTACTTC. Amino acid sequence: CASSEIAGAKNIQYF.

The V gene is TRBV7-6, the J gene TRBJ1-1; D is perhaps TRBD1 (5 bases). There are 14 residues in the CDR3. Germline CDR1 SGHVS, CDR2 FNYEAQ. V was pared by 5 bases and J by 1 base, with 11 bases between. This CDR3 reads CASSPVTGNTEAFF. Here the CDR3 DNA reads TGTGCCAGCAGCCCGGTCACAGGGAACACTGAAGCTTTCTTT.

The chain couples TRBV4-1 to TRBJ2-1; D is unresolved. Trimming removed 0 bases from V and 8 bases from J, with 11 bases in between. Germline V gene sequence: CDR1 MGHRA, CDR2 YSYEKL. The CDR3 length is 14 residues. The CDR3 DNA reads TGCGCCAGCAGCCAAGATGCCCTGGGCGATGAGCAGTTCTTC. Encoded protein: CASSQDALGDEQFF.